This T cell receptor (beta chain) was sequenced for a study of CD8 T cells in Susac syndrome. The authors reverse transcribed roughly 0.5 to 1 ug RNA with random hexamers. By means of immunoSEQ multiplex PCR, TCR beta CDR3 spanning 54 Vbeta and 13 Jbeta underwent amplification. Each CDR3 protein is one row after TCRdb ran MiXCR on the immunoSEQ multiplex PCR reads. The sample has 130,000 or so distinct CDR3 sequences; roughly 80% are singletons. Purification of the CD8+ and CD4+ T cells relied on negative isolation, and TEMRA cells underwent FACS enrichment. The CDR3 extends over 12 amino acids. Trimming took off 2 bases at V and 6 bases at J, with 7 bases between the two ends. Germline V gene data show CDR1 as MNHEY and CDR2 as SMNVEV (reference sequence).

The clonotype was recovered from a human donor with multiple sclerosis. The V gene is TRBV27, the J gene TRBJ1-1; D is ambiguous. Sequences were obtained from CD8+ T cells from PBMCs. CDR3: CASSLLGSEAFF. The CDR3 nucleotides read TGTGCCAGCAGTTTACTGGGCTCTGAAGCTTTCTTT.